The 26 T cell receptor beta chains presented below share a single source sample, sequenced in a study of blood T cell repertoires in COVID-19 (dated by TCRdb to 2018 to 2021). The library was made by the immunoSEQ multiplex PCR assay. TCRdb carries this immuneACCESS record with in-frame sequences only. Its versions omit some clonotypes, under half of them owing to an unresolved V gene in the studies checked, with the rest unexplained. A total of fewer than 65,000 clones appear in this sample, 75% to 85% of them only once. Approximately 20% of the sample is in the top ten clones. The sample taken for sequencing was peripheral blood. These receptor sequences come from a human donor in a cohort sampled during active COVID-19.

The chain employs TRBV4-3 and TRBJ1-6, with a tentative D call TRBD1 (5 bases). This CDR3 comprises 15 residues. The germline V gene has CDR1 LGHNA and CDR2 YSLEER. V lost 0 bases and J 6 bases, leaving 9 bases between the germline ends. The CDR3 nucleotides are TGCGCCAGCAGCCAAGATCTTGACAGTAATTCACCCCTCCACTTT. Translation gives CASSQDLDSNSPLHF.

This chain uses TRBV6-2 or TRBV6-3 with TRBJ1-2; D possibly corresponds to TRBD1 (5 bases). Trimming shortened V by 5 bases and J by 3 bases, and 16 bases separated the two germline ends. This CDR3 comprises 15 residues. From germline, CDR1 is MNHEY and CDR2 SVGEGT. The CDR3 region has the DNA TGTGCCAGCAGTCCCGGGGAGGGGCCTCACTATGGCTACACCTTC. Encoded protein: CASSPGEGPHYGYTF.

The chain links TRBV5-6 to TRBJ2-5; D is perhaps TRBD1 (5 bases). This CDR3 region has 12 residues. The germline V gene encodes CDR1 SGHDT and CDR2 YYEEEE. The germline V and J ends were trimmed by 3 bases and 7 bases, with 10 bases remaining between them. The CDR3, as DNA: TGTGCCAGCAGCTCTGACAGAGGGACCCAGTACTTC. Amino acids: CASSSDRGTQYF. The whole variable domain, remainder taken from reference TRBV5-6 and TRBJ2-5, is DAGVTQSPTHLIKTRGQQVTLRCSPKSGHDTVSWYQQALGQGPQFIFQYYEEEERQRGNFPDRFSGHQFPNYSSELNVNALLLGDSALYLCASSSDRGTQYFGPGTRLLVL.

CDR3 sequence: CASSLSGLNGYEQYF. As DNA, the CDR3 is TGTGCCAGCAGCTTATCAGGGTTGAACGGCTACGAGCAGTACTTC. This chain connects TRBV7-9 to TRBJ2-7; weak D call: TRBD1 (5 bases). Deletions cut 2 bases from V and 3 bases from J, with 14 bases between. Germline-derived CDR1 and CDR2 are SEHNR and FQNEAQ (reference sequence). This CDR3 has 15 residues.

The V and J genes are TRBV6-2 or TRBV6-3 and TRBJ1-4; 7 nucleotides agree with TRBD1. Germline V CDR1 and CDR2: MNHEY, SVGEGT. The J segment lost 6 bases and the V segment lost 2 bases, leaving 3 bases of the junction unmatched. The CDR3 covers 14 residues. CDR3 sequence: CASSYGGGYEKLFF. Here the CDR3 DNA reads TGTGCCAGCAGTTACGGAGGGGGCTATGAAAAACTGTTTTTT.

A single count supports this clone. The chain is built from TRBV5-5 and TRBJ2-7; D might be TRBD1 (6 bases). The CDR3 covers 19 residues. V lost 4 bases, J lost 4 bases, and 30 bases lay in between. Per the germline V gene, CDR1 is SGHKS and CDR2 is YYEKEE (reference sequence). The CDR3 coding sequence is TGTGCCAGCAGCCAAGCTTGGGGACACGCCCGGCCCCAAATTTACGAGCAGTACTTC. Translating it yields CASSQAWGHARPQIYEQYF. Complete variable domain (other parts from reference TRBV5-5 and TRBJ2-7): DAGVTQSPTHLIKTRGQQVTLRCSPISGHKSVSWYQQVLGQGPQFIFQYYEKEERGRGNFPDRFSARQFPNYSSELNVNALLLGDSALYLCASSQAWGHARPQIYEQYFGPGTRLTVT.

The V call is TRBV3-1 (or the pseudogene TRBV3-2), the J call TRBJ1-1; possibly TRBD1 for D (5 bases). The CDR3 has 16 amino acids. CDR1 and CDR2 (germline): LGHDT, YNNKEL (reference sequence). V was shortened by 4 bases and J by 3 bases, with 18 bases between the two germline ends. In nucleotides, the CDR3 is TGTGCCAGCAGCCGATCCTGGGGGGGGATCTACACTGAAGCTTTCTTT. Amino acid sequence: CASSRSWGGIYTEAFF.

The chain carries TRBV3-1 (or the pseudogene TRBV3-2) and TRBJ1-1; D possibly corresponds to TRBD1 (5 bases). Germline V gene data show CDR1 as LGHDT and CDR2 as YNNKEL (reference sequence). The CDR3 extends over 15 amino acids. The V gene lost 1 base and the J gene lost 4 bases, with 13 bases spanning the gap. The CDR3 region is CASSQVAGWGTEAFF. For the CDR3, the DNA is TGTGCCAGCAGCCAAGTGGCAGGGTGGGGCACTGAAGCTTTCTTT.

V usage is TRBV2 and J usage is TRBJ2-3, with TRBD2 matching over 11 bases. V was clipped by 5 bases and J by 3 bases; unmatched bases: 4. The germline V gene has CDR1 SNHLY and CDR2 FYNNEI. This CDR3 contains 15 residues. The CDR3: CASSLAGGLTDTQYF. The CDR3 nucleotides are TGTGCCAGCAGTTTAGCGGGGGGGCTGACAGATACGCAGTATTTT.

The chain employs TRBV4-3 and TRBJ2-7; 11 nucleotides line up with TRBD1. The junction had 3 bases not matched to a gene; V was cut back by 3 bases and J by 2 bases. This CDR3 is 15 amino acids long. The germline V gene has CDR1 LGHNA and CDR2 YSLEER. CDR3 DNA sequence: TGCGCCAGCAGCCAGGGACAGGGGGTGGCCTACGAGCAGTACTTC. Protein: CASSQGQGVAYEQYF.

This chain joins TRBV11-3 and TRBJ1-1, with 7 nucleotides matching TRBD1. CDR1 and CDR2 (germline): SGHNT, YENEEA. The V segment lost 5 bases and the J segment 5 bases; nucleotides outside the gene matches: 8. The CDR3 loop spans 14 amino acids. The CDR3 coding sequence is TGTGCCAGCAGCATGGGACAGTCGGGAACTGAAGCTTTCTTT. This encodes CASSMGQSGTEAFF.

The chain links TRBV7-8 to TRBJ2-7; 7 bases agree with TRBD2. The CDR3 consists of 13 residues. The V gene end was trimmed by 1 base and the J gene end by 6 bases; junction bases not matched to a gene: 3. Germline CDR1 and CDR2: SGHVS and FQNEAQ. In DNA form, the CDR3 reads TGTGCCAGCAGCTTAGAACCTAGCGGCGAGCAGTACTTC. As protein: CASSLEPSGEQYF.

Written as DNA, the CDR3 is TGCGCCAGCAGCCCTTCACAGGGAACCACTGAAGCTTTCTTT. Its protein is CASSPSQGTTEAFF. This chain connects TRBV5-1 to TRBJ1-1; D possibly corresponds to TRBD1 (6 bases). The CDR3 spans 14 residues. Trimming took 4 bases from V and 4 from J, leaving 14 bases between them. Looked up from germline, CDR1 is SGHRS and CDR2 is YFSETQ.

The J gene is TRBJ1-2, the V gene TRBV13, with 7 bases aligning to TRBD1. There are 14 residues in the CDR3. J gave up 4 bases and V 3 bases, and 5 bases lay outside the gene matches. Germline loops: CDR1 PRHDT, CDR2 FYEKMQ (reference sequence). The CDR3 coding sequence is TGTGCCAGCAGCTTCGGGGACAGAGCCTATGGCTACACCTTC. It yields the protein CASSFGDRAYGYTF.

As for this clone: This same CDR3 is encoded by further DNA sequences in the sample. The CDR3 region has the DNA TGCAGCGCCCGGGACAGTCTCTCTGGAAACACCATATATTTT. This gives the protein CSARDSLSGNTIYF. The chain is built from TRBV29-1 and TRBJ1-3, with 7 positions matching TRBD1. The CDR3 length is 14 residues. The J segment lost 0 bases and the V segment lost 7 bases, leaving 6 bases of the junction unmatched. Germline CDR1 SQVTM, CDR2 ANQGSEA.

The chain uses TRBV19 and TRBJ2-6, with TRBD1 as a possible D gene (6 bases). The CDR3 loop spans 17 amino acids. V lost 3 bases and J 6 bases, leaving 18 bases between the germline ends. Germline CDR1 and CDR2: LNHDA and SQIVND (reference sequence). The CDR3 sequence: CASSIQQTGVLANVLTF. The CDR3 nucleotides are TGTGCCAGTAGTATCCAACAGACAGGTGTATTGGCCAACGTCCTGACTTTC.

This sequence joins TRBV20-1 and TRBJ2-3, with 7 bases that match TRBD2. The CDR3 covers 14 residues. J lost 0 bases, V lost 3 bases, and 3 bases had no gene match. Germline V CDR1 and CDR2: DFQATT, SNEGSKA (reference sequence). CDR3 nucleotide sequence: TGCAGTGCTAGTTTGGGGGGGAGCACAGATACGCAGTATTTT. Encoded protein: CSASLGGSTDTQYF.

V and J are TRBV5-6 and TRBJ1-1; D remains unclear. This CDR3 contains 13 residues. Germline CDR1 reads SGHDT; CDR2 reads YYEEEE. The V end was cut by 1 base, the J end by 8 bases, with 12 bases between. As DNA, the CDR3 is TGTGCCAGCAGCTTGAGATACAGAAGAGAAGCTTTCTTT. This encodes CASSLRYRREAFF. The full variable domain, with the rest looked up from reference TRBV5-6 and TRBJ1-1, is DAGVTQSPTHLIKTRGQQVTLRCSPKSGHDTVSWYQQALGQGPQFIFQYYEEEERQRGNFPDRFSGHQFPNYSSELNVNALLLGDSALYLCASSLRYRREAFFGQGTRLTVV.

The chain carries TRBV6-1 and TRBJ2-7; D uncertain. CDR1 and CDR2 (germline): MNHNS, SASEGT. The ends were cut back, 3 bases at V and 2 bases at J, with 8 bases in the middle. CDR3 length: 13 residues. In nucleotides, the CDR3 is TGTGCCAGCAGTGATTCAACGGCCTACGAGCAGTACTTC. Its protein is CASSDSTAYEQYF.

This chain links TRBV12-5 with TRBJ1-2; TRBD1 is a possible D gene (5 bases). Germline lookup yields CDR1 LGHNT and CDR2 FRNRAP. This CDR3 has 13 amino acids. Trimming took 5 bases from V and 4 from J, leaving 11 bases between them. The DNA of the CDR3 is TGTGCTAGTGGTCCCGGGGGACCCTATGGCTACACCTTC. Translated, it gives CASGPGGPYGYTF.

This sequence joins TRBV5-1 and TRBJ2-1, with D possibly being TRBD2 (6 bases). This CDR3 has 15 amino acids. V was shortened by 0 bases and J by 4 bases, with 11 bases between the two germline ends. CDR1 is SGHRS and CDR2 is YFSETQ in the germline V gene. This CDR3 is CASSLGGLDYNEQFF. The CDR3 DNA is TGCGCCAGCAGCTTGGGGGGACTTGATTACAATGAGCAGTTCTTC. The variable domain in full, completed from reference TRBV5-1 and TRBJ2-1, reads KAGVTQTPRYLIKTRGQQVTLSCSPISGHRSVSWYQQTPGQGLQFLFEYFSETQRNKGNFPGRFSGRQFSNSRSEMNVSTLELGDSALYLCASSLGGLDYNEQFFGPGTRLTVL.

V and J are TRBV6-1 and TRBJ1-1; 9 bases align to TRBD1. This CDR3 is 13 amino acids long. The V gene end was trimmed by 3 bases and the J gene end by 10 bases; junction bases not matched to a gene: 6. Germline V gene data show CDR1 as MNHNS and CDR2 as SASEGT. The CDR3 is CASSEYRGRVAFF. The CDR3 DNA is TGTGCCAGCAGTGAGTACAGGGGGCGGGTAGCTTTCTTT.

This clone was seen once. The CDR3 protein is CASSQTRGGTGNNYGYTF. CDR3 bases: TGTGCCAGCAGCCAAACTAGGGGGGGGACAGGGAACAACTATGGCTACACCTTC. This chain joins TRBV27 and TRBJ1-2; 9 bases agree with TRBD1. Losses at the gene ends were 6 bases for V and 2 bases for J; bases not matched to a gene: 16. The V gene's germline CDR1 is MNHEY and CDR2 SMNVEV (reference sequence). The CDR3 contains 18 residues.

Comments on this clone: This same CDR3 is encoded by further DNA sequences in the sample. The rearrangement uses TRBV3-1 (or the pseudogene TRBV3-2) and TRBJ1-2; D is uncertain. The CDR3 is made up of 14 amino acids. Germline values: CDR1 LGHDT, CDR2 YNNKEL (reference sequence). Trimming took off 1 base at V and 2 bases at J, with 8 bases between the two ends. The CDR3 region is CASSQGRGNYGYTF. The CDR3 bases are TGTGCCAGCAGCCAAGGCCGAGGGAACTATGGCTACACCTTC.

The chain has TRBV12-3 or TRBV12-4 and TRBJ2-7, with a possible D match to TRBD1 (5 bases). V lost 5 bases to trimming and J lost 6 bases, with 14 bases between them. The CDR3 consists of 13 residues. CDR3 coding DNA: TGTGCCAGCAGTCCCGGGTCTAGGGGCGAGCAGTACTTC. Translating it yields CASSPGSRGEQYF.

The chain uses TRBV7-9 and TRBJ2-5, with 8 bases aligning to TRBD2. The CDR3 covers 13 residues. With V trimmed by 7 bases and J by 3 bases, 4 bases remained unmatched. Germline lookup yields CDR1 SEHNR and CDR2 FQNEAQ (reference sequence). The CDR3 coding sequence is TGTGCCAGCATCCCGGGGGGGAAAGAGACCCAGTACTTC. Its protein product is CASIPGGKETQYF.